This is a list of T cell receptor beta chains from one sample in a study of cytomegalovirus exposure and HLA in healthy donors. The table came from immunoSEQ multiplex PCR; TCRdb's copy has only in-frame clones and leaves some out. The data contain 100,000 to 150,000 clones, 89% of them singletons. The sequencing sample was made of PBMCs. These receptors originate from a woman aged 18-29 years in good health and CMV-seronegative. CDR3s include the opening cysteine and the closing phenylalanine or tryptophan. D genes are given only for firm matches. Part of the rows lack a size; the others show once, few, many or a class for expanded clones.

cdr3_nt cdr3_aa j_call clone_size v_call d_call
TGTGCCAGCAGCCAAGGAGGGGGGGAAACAATGGGCAGGGAGCAGTTCTTC CASSQGGGETMGREQFF TRBJ2-1 . TRBV4-2 .
TGCGCCAGCAGCTCTCTGACAGGACCCACCGGGGAGCTGTTTTTT CASSSLTGPTGELFF TRBJ2-2 . TRBV5-1 .
TGTGCCAGCAGCGGAGTATTAGCGGGGGGGCGGGAAGAGACCCAGTACTTC CASSGVLAGGREETQYF TRBJ2-5 . TRBV7-8 TRBD2
TGTGCCAGCAGTCCCAACAGGGTTATTGGCGAGCAGTACTTC CASSPNRVIGEQYF TRBJ2-7 . TRBV6-5 .
TGTGCCAGCAGCTTAGCTCCTAGCGGGGGGGCCCGAGAGACCCAGTACTTC CASSLAPSGGARETQYF TRBJ2-5 . TRBV7-9 TRBD2
TGCGCCAGCAGCTTGGGCATCGACAGGACGAACCTCAACTTC CASSLGIDRTNLNF TRBJ1-2 . TRBV5-1 .
TGCGCCAGCAGCCAAGATCTGGGACAGGGATCGAATCAGCCCCAGCATTTT CASSQDLGQGSNQPQHF TRBJ1-5 . TRBV4-1 TRBD1
TGTGCCAGCAGCCCCGGCGGCGCGGGGGGTTACAATGAGCAGTTCTTC CASSPGGAGGYNEQFF TRBJ2-1 many TRBV5-4 TRBD2
TGTGCCAGCTCATCACTTTTGAACAGCTACGAGCAGTACTTC CASSSLLNSYEQYF TRBJ2-7 . TRBV18 .
TGTGCCAGCAGTGAAGATGGTGGGGGACAGAACTACAATGAGCAGTTCTTC CASSEDGGGQNYNEQFF TRBJ2-1 . TRBV6-1 TRBD1
TGTGCCAGCAGCTTGGAGGACAGTATCATGAACACTGAAGCTTTCTTT CASSLEDSIMNTEAFF TRBJ1-1 . TRBV5-5 .
TGCGCCAGCAGAGGATCCCTCCAGGGCGACTATGGCTACACCTTC CASRGSLQGDYGYTF TRBJ1-2 . TRBV5-1 .
TGTGCCAGCAGCTTAGGGCTGAACACTGAAGCTTTCTTT CASSLGLNTEAFF TRBJ1-1 . TRBV11-2 .
TGTGCCAGCAGCTTCGACAGGGGGTTAGGAAACACCATATATTTT CASSFDRGLGNTIYF TRBJ1-3 . TRBV5-4 TRBD1
TGTGCCAGCAGTGAAGCGTCACAGGGGGCCTATGGCTACACCTTC CASSEASQGAYGYTF TRBJ1-2 . TRBV6-1 TRBD1
TGTGCCAGCAGCCCCCCCGGGACAGCTCTCACCCGGTACACCTTC CASSPPGTALTRYTF TRBJ1-2 . TRBV9 TRBD1
TGTGCCAGCGGAGACAGGAGTAATGAAAAACTGTTTTTT CASGDRSNEKLFF TRBJ1-4 . TRBV6-5 .
TGCGCCAGCAGTCAATTACCTCCGGGACAGGGGGATGGTCAGCCCCAGCATTTT CASSQLPPGQGDGQPQHF TRBJ1-5 . TRBV23-1 TRBD1
TGTGCCAGCAGCAGGACAGTACAAGAGACCCAGTACTTC CASSRTVQETQYF TRBJ2-5 . TRBV6-5 .
TGTGCCAGCAGGTTGAGCTCCTATAATTCACCCCTCCACTTT CASRLSSYNSPLHF TRBJ1-6 few TRBV6-1 .
TGCGCCAGCAGCCGTCAGACTAGCGGGGTTTCCTACAATGAGCAGTTCTTC CASSRQTSGVSYNEQFF TRBJ2-1 once TRBV4-1 TRBD2
TGTGCCAGCAGTCCGGACAGGGGAAGGACAGATACGCAGTATTTT CASSPDRGRTDTQYF TRBJ2-3 once TRBV5-4 TRBD1
TGTGCCAGCAGTTACGAGGGGGCCCTGAACACTGAAGCTTTCTTT CASSYEGALNTEAFF TRBJ1-1 . TRBV6-5 TRBD1
TGTGCCAGCAGCTTGGGACAAAACTCTGGAAACACCATATATTTT CASSLGQNSGNTIYF TRBJ1-3 once TRBV5-4 .